Detailed here is one TCR beta chain. From RNA, the CDR3 regions of TCR beta chains were amplified and sequenced. The workflow started with a first-round RT-PCR run with HTBI primers and then moved on to a second-round multiplex PCR. TCRdb reanalysed the multiplex PCR reads using MiXCR and keeps one entry per CDR3 protein. Of 57,000 or so distinct CDR3 sequences listed, roughly 46% were seen once; the top ten hold roughly 5%. The data originate from a study of Graves' ophthalmopathy and Graves' hyperthyroidism. Germline V CDR1 and CDR2: SGHRS, YFSETQ. Trimming took 3 bases from V and 0 from J, leaving 12 bases between them. The CDR3 consists of 15 residues.

The receptor comes from an adult woman with Graves' ophthalmopathy. The specimen was peripheral blood. V usage is TRBV5-1 and J usage is TRBJ1-2; D is undetermined. The CDR3 sequence: CASSYETGTNYGYTF. The CDR3 coding sequence is TGCGCCAGCAGCTATGAGACGGGAACTAACTATGGCTACACCTTC.